This T cell receptor (beta chain) stems from a study of cytomegalovirus exposure and HLA in healthy donors. Whole-study context: A subsequent analysis reported that the approximately 120 validation repertoires were produced on the same platform that had also been used for the 500 to 700 first-cohort repertoires.

The donors belonged to the roughly 110-subject validation cohort, separate from the approximately 700-subject first cohort. Repertoires were generated with immunoSEQ multiplex PCR, while TCRdb's copy carries only in-frame clones and drops some. The sample records tens of thousands of clones, 85% to 95% being singletons. V was pared by 0 bases and J by 4 bases, with 5 bases of the junction left unmatched. The CDR3 contains 15 residues. Per germline, CDR1 SGDLS and CDR2 YYNGEE. The origin of this receptor is a woman aged 18-30 years in good health and CMV-seronegative. This rearrangement joins TRBV9 to TRBJ2-3; 7 bases match TRBD2. The sample taken for sequencing was PBMCs. CDR3 in amino acids: CASSVAGGGADTQYF. The CDR3, as DNA: TGTGCCAGCAGCGTAGCGGGCGGGGGAGCAGATACGCAGTATTTT. Together with reference TRBV9 and TRBJ2-3, the CDR3 gives the full variable domain: DSGVTQTPKHLITATGQRVTLRCSPRSGDLSVYWYQQSLDQGLQFLIQYYNGEERAKGNILERFSAQQFPDLHSELNLSSLELGDSALYFCASSVAGGGADTQYFGPGTRLTVL.